The TCR beta chain described here comes from a study of identifying expanded T cells in peripheral blood. The CDR3 totals 12 residues. In germline, CDR1 is SEHNR, CDR2 FQNEAQ (reference sequence). V was pared by 1 base and J by 5 bases, with 6 bases between. Remarks on this clone: The antigen is unknown.

Whole-study results and caveats: Over approximately two and four weeks, about 15 and 19 clones changed, versus approximately 1.2 between replicates.

TCRdb's table, derived via immunoSEQ multiplex PCR, lists solely in-frame clones and lacks some. The sample includes about 100,000 clones, approximately 83% of them seen just once. Sequenced input: blood. The TCR sequence derives from a person between 18 and 75 years old in good health. The chain joins TRBV7-9 to TRBJ2-7; D remains unclear. CDR3 amino acids: CASSLGAHEQYF. The CDR3 nucleotides are TGTGCCAGCAGCTTAGGGGCCCACGAGCAGTACTTC.